Detailed here is one T cell receptor (beta chain). The antigen is not known. TCRdb keeps only in-frame clones here, not all; method: immunoSEQ multiplex PCR. The profile covers some 1.1 million clones, with roughly 80% appearing a single time and more than 0.85% taken by the ten largest. Germline lookup yields CDR1 SGHRS and CDR2 YFSETQ. There are 14 residues in the CDR3. With V trimmed by 4 bases and J by 6 bases, 7 bases remained unmatched. The entry originates in a study of shared clonotypes between healthy human individuals. Points from the study as a whole: Generally, naive subsets (rather than memory subsets) showed larger estimated richness.

V gene TRBV5-1 combines with J gene TRBJ1-3, with 7 bases fitting TRBD1. The sequencing sample was made of memory CD4+ T cells from PBMCs. The subset here: CD45RA-negative fraction. The origin of this receptor is a man between 18 and 35 years old in good health. Some clones in this sample may be carry-over from other donors' samples. The CDR3 protein is CASSLTGIANTIYF. CDR3 sequence (DNA): TGCGCCAGCAGCCTGACAGGGATCGCAAACACCATATATTTT.